The 15 T cell receptor beta chains in this list originate from one sample, sequenced in a study of cytomegalovirus exposure and HLA in healthy donors. PCR amplification relied on 60 Vbeta primers (plus 13 Jbeta primers). Sequencing was performed with immunoSEQ multiplex PCR; in TCRdb, only in-frame clones are kept and a portion is missing. The table includes tens of thousands of clones, 45% to 55% detected once. Material for sequencing was PBMCs. These receptors all stem from a woman aged 35 to 49 in good health and CMV-seropositive.

The chain joins TRBV5-1 to TRBJ2-4, with TRBD2 identical over 8 bases. Unmatched junction bases numbered 2, after V lost 0 bases and J lost 0 bases. The V gene's germline CDR1 is SGHRS and CDR2 YFSETQ. The CDR3 length is 16 residues. CDR3 in amino acids: CASSLVAGLAKNIQYF. The CDR3 coding sequence is TGCGCCAGCAGCTTGGTAGCGGGGTTAGCCAAAAACATTCAGTACTTC. The complete variable domain, with remaining parts taken from reference TRBV5-1 and TRBJ2-4, reads KAGVTQTPRYLIKTRGQQVTLSCSPISGHRSVSWYQQTPGQGLQFLFEYFSETQRNKGNFPGRFSGRQFSNSRSEMNVSTLELGDSALYLCASSLVAGLAKNIQYFGAGTRLSVL.

The gene calls are TRBV15 and TRBJ2-5; TRBD2 matches at 8 bases. The CDR3 has 13 amino acids. Per germline, CDR1 LNHNV and CDR2 YYDKDF (reference sequence). V shed 5 bases, J shed 4 bases, and the junction held 3 bases outside the gene matches. CDR3 sequence (DNA): TGTGCCACCAGCCCCCGGGGGGGAGAGACCCAGTACTTC. Translation: CATSPRGGETQYF. Full variable domain (remainder filled in from reference TRBV15 and TRBJ2-5): DAMVIQNPRYQVTQFGKPVTLSCSQTLNHNVMYWYQQKSSQAPKLLFHYYDKDFNNEADTPDNFQSRRPNTSFCFLDIRSPGLGDTAMYLCATSPRGGETQYFGPGTRLLVL.

The V and J genes are TRBV7-9 and TRBJ1-1; 8 positions agree with TRBD1. The V gene end was trimmed by 1 base and the J gene end by 4 bases; junction bases not matched to a gene: 5. This CDR3 comprises 15 residues. The germline V gene has CDR1 SEHNR and CDR2 FQNEAQ (reference sequence). The CDR3 nucleotides read TGTGCCAGCAGCTTAGACGGGCAGGGGGCCACTGAAGCTTTCTTT. As protein: CASSLDGQGATEAFF.

J is TRBJ1-4 and V is TRBV15; a weak D match, TRBD1 (5 bases). This CDR3 contains 16 residues. Germline loops: CDR1 LNHNV, CDR2 YYDKDF (reference sequence). Trimming stripped 2 bases from V and 5 bases from J, with 15 bases between. CDR3 sequence (DNA): TGTGCCACCAGCAGACGGCCCGGGGAGGGGAATGAAAAACTGTTTTTT. This encodes CATSRRPGEGNEKLFF. The complete variable domain, with remaining parts taken from reference TRBV15 and TRBJ1-4, reads DAMVIQNPRYQVTQFGKPVTLSCSQTLNHNVMYWYQQKSSQAPKLLFHYYDKDFNNEADTPDNFQSRRPNTSFCFLDIRSPGLGDTAMYLCATSRRPGEGNEKLFFGSGTQLSVL.

The rearrangement links TRBV4-3 to TRBJ1-1; TRBD1 matches at 7 bases. The trim removed 4 bases at V and 2 bases at J, leaving 4 bases unmatched. The CDR3 extends over 14 amino acids. Germline V CDR1 and CDR2: LGHNA, YSLEER. For the CDR3, the DNA is TGCGCCAGCAGCCCCGGGACAGCTAACACTGAAGCTTTCTTT. Residues: CASSPGTANTEAFF.

This clone was counted between two and nine times. This sequence joins TRBV7-2 and TRBJ2-2, with 8 nucleotides matching TRBD2. CDR1 SGHTA and CDR2 FQGNSA come from the germline V gene. CDR3 length equals 14 residues. CDR3 sequence (DNA): TGTGGGAGCTCTAGCGGGCTGAACACCGGGGAGCTGTTTTTT. Its translation: CGSSSGLNTGELFF.

The chain couples TRBV14 to TRBJ1-4, with D possibly TRBD1 on 6 matching bases. From germline, CDR1 is SGHDN and CDR2 FVKESK. V was shortened by 4 bases and J by 3 bases, with 12 bases between the two germline ends. The CDR3 sequence is 15 residues long. CDR3: CASSLGAGANEKLFF. Written as DNA, the CDR3 is TGTGCCAGCAGCCTGGGGGCAGGGGCTAATGAAAAACTGTTTTTT.

This clone turned up a few times. This chain connects TRBV10-2 to TRBJ2-7; D call uncertain. CDR1 and CDR2 from the germline V gene are WSHSY and SAAADI. Trimming removed 4 bases from V and 6 bases from J, with 10 bases in between. The CDR3 runs 12 residues. The CDR3 DNA reads as TGCGCCAGCAGTGGGTTTGTGGCCGAGCAGTACTTC. Its protein product is CASSGFVAEQYF.

This clone was detected a few times. The V call is TRBV7-9, the J call TRBJ1-4; D may be TRBD1 (5 bases). Trimming left V 5 bases short and J 2 bases short, with 12 bases between. The CDR3 has 15 amino acids. Germline lookup yields CDR1 SEHNR and CDR2 FQNEAQ (reference sequence). The CDR3 reads CASSLGGDTNEKLFF. The CDR3 bases are TGTGCCAGCAGCCTGGGGGGGGACACTAATGAAAAACTGTTTTTT.

This clone has a handful of counts. This chain links TRBV30 with TRBJ1-1; no clear D. This CDR3 has 15 residues. Germline-derived CDR1 and CDR2 are GTSNPN and SVGIG (reference sequence). The germline V and J ends were trimmed by 1 base and 6 bases, with 18 bases remaining between them. CDR3 in amino acids: CAWSALRESSPEAFF. The CDR3 nucleotides are TGTGCCTGGAGTGCGTTGAGGGAGTCGAGCCCTGAAGCTTTCTTT.

The chain combines TRBV10-3 with TRBJ2-5, with 8 positions matching TRBD1. Germline CDR1 is ENHRY and CDR2 is SYGVKD. V lost 10 bases to trimming and J lost 3 bases; unmatched junction nucleotides: 10. The CDR3 has 14 amino acids. CDR3 protein: CANSWTGSKETQYF. CDR3 bases: TGTGCCAACTCTTGGACAGGGTCTAAAGAGACCCAGTACTTC.

This sequence joins TRBV6-6 and TRBJ2-3, with 12 positions matching TRBD2. Trimming removed 5 bases from V and 2 bases from J; junction bases left unmatched: 5. CDR3 length: 16 amino acids. CDR1 and CDR2 from the germline V gene are MNHNY and SVGAGI (reference sequence). CDR3 sequence (DNA): TGTGCCAGCAGTATGGGACTAGCGGGTGTCACAGATACGCAGTATTTT. It specifies CASSMGLAGVTDTQYF.

CDR3 coding DNA: TGTGCCAGCAGCTCCGGACAGGGCGAAAAACTGTTTTTT. This encodes CASSSGQGEKLFF. This chain links TRBV11-2 with TRBJ1-4, with 8 bases matching TRBD1. J gave up 8 bases and V 4 bases, and 3 bases lay outside the gene matches. This CDR3 spans 13 amino acids. Per germline, CDR1 SGHAT and CDR2 FQNNGV.

The chain couples TRBV4-2 to TRBJ2-5, with D possibly being TRBD2 (5 bases). CDR1 and CDR2 (germline): LGHNA, YNFKEQ. This CDR3 comprises 14 residues. V gave up 0 bases and J gave up 5 bases, with 10 bases separating them. The CDR3 coding sequence is TGTGCCAGCAGCCAAGAGCCTAGCAGGGAGACCCAGTACTTC. This gives the protein CASSQEPSRETQYF.

This clone was observed a few times. The V and J genes are TRBV6-1 and TRBJ1-5; D gene uncertain. CDR3 size: 12 residues. Trimming took 6 bases from V and 4 from J, leaving 7 bases between them. Germline loops: CDR1 MNHNS, CDR2 SASEGT. The CDR3: CASSHLNQPQHF. CDR3 DNA sequence: TGTGCCAGCAGCCACCTAAATCAGCCCCAGCATTTT.